The source of this T cell receptor (beta chain) is a study of OX40 agonist ivuxolimab in advanced cancers. Germline trimming cut 4 bases from V and 1 base from J; bases unmatched to any gene: 9. The CDR3 is 16 amino acids. Per germline, CDR1 SGDLS and CDR2 YYNGEE. The repertoire was sequenced with immunoSEQ multiplex PCR; TCRdb's copy has only in-frame clones and lacks some. The sample lists around 69,000 clones, 83% occurring once. This chain connects TRBV9 to TRBJ2-3; 7 positions match TRBD2. The clonotype comes from an adult with an advanced solid tumor such as melanoma, head and neck, liver or kidney cancer. The source was CD4+ or CD8+ T cells sorted from blood, collected in a trial of the OX40 agonist ivuxolimab. This chain's CDR3 is CASSTKAGWGTDTQYF. CDR3 in DNA: TGTGCCAGCAGCACGAAAGCGGGGTGGGGCACAGATACGCAGTATTTT. Full variable domain (remainder filled in from reference TRBV9 and TRBJ2-3): DSGVTQTPKHLITATGQRVTLRCSPRSGDLSVYWYQQSLDQGLQFLIQYYNGEERAKGNILERFSAQQFPDLHSELNLSSLELGDSALYFCASSTKAGWGTDTQYFGPGTRLTVL.